The rows below give T cell receptor beta chains drawn from one sample of a study of T cells after yellow fever vaccination. TCRdb re-called the 5' RACE reads through MiXCR, storing one row per CDR3 protein. There are 320,000 or so distinct CDR3 sequences in the sample; approximately 8% occur only once, and about 16% lies in the top ten. The source material was PBMCs, sampled more than 35 days after the first yellow fever vaccination. The origin of the receptors is a man aged 18 to 29 who received the YFV17D yellow fever vaccine. CDR3s leave out the opening cysteine and the closing phenylalanine or tryptophan. D genes are given only for firm matches.

j_call,d_call,v_call,cdr3_aa
TRBJ2-1,.,TRBV20-1,SARQGPYNEQF
TRBJ1-1,TRBD1,TRBV6-2/TRBV6-3,ASNNNRGRTEAF
TRBJ2-5,.,TRBV3-1,ASSATPQETQY
TRBJ1-5,.,TRBV18,ASSEGEGQPQH
TRBJ1-2,.,TRBV4-3,ACSQEPNREGLEGYT
TRBJ2-5,TRBD2,TRBV28,ASSLGYAGEETQY
TRBJ2-3,.,TRBV20-1,SAGRRDTQY
TRBJ1-1,.,TRBV11-3,ASSLDGSSGEAF
TRBJ2-5,.,TRBV6-1,ASSQTFGIDETQY
TRBJ2-3,.,TRBV5-1,ASSPLGGRTDTQY
TRBJ1-2,.,TRBV29-1,SVPGQWNSYT
TRBJ2-2,.,TRBV6-2/TRBV6-3,ASSYSILVFLTGELF
TRBJ2-1,.,TRBV28,ASSLSAPPNEQF
TRBJ2-3,.,TRBV7-8,ATGDGARDTQY
TRBJ2-5,.,TRBV5-1,ASSGQETQY
TRBJ2-3,.,TRBV6-5,ASSNYNTDTQY
TRBJ2-5,.,TRBV5-1,ASSSAGGGSETQY
TRBJ2-7,.,TRBV7-9,ASSLVQGGLVDYEQY
TRBJ1-1,.,TRBV20-1,SALWGSDEAF
TRBJ1-5,TRBD1,TRBV7-2,ASSFDRGQPQH
TRBJ2-2,.,TRBV7-6,ASSLEGQPRDTGELF
TRBJ1-1,.,TRBV15,ATSRDSAGTNTEAF
TRBJ2-3,TRBD1,TRBV5-1,ASTDRDSTDTQY
TRBJ1-1,TRBD1,TRBV14,ASSPQGARATEAF
TRBJ2-3,.,TRBV15,ATSRDTGRSTDTQY
TRBJ2-5,TRBD1,TRBV28,ASSREGTDARETQY
TRBJ2-5,TRBD2,TRBV11-1,ASSRHGGSQETQY
TRBJ2-1,TRBD2,TRBV5-6,ASSLSGLNEQF
TRBJ1-4,TRBD1,TRBV28,ASSTPSTGAGEKLF
TRBJ2-2,TRBD1,TRBV12-3/TRBV12-4,ASSLPDRVHTGELF
TRBJ1-4,.,TRBV5-6,ASSLSYPGEKLF
TRBJ2-3,TRBD2,TRBV7-9,AADSGGSADTQY
TRBJ1-4,TRBD1,TRBV12-3/TRBV12-4,ASSRGTGGVGEKLF
TRBJ2-1,TRBD2,TRBV13,ASSFLLAGNEQF
TRBJ1-2,.,TRBV27,ASSLGPGRFYGYT
TRBJ2-3,.,TRBV19,ASSMDYTDTQY
TRBJ2-3,TRBD2,TRBV7-6,ASSFAGEIDTQY
TRBJ2-1,TRBD1,TRBV12-3/TRBV12-4,ASTSGRTGGTEQF
TRBJ1-4,.,TRBV20-1,SAAVHGGLEKLF
TRBJ2-3,TRBD1,TRBV6-1,ASSEAQGEKADTQY
TRBJ2-3,.,TRBV28,ASSFRRITDTQY
TRBJ2-6,.,TRBV12-3/TRBV12-4,ASAMAGSSGANVLT
TRBJ1-1,.,TRBV6-5,ASSYGDAAGNTEAF
TRBJ2-4,.,TRBV19,ASSAHGSSAKNIQY
TRBJ2-1,.,TRBV2,AGSSGRGGSIYNEQF
TRBJ2-2,.,TRBV20-1,CARDPKGDNTGELF
TRBJ1-1,.,TRBV5-1,ASSFTSGPENTEAF
TRBJ1-5,.,TRBV6-1,ASTNRGVRSNQPQH
TRBJ1-2,TRBD1,TRBV6-5,ASSWTGTYGYT
TRBJ2-2,TRBD1,TRBV19,ASSLLAGQGNTGELF
TRBJ2-7,TRBD1,TRBV20-1,SAQTSGQSSYEQY
TRBJ1-3,.,TRBV9,ASSVAPGSGNTIY
TRBJ2-7,.,TRBV4-3,ASSQDRVAGQPYEQY
TRBJ2-1,TRBD1,TRBV20-1,SAPNGQGSSGNEQF
TRBJ2-7,.,TRBV29-1,SVEDGSYEQY
TRBJ2-6,TRBD2,TRBV5-6,ASSPLAGALSGANVLT
TRBJ1-1,.,TRBV6-2/TRBV6-3,ASTHTAMNTEAF
TRBJ2-3,TRBD2,TRBV12-3/TRBV12-4,ASRLTSGGGDTQY
TRBJ2-3,TRBD2,TRBV29-1,SVGGSAQY
TRBJ2-5,.,TRBV20-1,SARDPVARPETQY